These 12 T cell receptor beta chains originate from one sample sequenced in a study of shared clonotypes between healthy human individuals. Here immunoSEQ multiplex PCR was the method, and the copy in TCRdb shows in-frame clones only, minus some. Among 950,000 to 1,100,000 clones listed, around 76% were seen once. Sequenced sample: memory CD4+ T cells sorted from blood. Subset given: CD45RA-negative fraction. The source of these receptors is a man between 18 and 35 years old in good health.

This CDR3 reads CASSPSATDTQYF. For the CDR3, the DNA is TGTGCCAGCTCACCCTCAGCCACAGATACGCAGTATTTT. V is TRBV18 and J is TRBJ2-3; the D is unclear. Germline assignment: CDR1 KGHSH and CDR2 LQKENI. Trimming cost V 3 bases and J 2 bases, with 6 bases left between them. The CDR3 extends over 13 amino acids.

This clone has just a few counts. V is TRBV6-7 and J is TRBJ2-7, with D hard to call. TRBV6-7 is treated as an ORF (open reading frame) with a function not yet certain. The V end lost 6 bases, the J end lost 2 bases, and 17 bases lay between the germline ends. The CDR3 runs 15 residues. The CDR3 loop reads CASRDPCPPAYEQYF. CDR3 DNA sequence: TGTGCCAGCAGGGACCCGTGTCCCCCTGCCTACGAGCAGTACTTC.

The CDR3 DNA sequence: TGCGCCAGCAGATTGCAGAGCTCCTATAATTCACCCCTCCACTTT. It translates to CASRLQSSYNSPLHF. V and J are TRBV5-1 and TRBJ1-6; no clear D gene. V lost 5 bases, J lost 0 bases, and 9 bases lay in between. CDR3 size: 15 residues. CDR1 and CDR2 from the germline V gene are SGHRS and YFSETQ.

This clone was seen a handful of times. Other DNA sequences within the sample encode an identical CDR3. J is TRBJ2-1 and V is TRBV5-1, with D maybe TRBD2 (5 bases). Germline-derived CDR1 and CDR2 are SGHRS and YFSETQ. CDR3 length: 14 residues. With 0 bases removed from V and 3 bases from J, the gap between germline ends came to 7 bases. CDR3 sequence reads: CASSLVANYNEQFF. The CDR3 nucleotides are TGCGCCAGCAGCTTGGTAGCGAACTACAATGAGCAGTTCTTC.

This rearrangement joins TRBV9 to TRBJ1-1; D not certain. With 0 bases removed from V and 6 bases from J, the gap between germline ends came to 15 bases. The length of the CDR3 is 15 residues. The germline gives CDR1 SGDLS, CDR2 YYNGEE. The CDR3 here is CASSVVEYGVAEAFF. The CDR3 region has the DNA TGTGCCAGCAGCGTAGTAGAGTACGGGGTCGCTGAAGCTTTCTTT.

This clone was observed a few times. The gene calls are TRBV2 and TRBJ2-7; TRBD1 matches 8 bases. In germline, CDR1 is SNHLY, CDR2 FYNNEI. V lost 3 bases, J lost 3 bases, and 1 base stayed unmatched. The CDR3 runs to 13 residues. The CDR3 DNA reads TGTGCCAGCAGTGAGGACAGGGTCTACGAGCAGTACTTC. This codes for CASSEDRVYEQYF. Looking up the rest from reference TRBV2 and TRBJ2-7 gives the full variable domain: EPEVTQTPSHQVTQMGQEVILRCVPISNHLYFYWYRQILGQKVEFLVSFYNNEISEKSEIFDDQFSVERPDGSNFTLKIRSTKLEDSAMYFCASSEDRVYEQYFGPGTRLTVT.

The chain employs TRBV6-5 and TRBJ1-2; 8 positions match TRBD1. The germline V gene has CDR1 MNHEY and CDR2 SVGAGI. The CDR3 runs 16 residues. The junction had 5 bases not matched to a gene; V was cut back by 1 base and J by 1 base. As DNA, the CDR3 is TGTGCCAGCAGTTACTGGGACAGGAGTGGTAACTATGGCTACACCTTC. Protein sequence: CASSYWDRSGNYGYTF.

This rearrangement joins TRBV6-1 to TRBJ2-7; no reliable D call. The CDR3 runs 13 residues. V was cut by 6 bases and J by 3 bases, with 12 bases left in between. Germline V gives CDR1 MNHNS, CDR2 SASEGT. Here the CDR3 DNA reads TGTGCCAGCAGCGTTGTAGGCCGCTACGAGCAGTACTTC. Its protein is CASSVVGRYEQYF.

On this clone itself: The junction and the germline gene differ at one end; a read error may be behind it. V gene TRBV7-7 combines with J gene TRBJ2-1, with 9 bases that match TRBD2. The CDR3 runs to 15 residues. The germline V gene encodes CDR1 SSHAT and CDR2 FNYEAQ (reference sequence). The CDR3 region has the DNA TGTGCTAGCAGCTTGGGACTAGCTTCCTACAATGAGCAGTTCTTC. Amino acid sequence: CASSLGLASYNEQFF.

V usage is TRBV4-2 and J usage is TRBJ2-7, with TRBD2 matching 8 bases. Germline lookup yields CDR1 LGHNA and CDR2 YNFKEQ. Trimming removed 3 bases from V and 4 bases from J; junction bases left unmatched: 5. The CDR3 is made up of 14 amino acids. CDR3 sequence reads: CASSQAGGTYEQYF. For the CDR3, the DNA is TGTGCCAGCAGCCAGGCGGGGGGAACATACGAGCAGTACTTC.

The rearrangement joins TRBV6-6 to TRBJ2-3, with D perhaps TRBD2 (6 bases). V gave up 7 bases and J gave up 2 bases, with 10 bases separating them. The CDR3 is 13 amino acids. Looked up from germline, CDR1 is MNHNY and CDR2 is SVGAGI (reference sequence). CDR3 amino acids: CASTGRTTDTQYF. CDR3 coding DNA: TGTGCCAGCACCGGGAGAACCACAGATACGCAGTATTTT.

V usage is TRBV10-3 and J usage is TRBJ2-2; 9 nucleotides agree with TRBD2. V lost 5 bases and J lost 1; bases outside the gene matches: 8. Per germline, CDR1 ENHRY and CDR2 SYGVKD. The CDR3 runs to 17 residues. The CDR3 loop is CAISPDSGSRNTGELFF. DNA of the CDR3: TGTGCCATCAGTCCGGATAGCGGGAGCAGGAACACCGGGGAGCTGTTTTTT.